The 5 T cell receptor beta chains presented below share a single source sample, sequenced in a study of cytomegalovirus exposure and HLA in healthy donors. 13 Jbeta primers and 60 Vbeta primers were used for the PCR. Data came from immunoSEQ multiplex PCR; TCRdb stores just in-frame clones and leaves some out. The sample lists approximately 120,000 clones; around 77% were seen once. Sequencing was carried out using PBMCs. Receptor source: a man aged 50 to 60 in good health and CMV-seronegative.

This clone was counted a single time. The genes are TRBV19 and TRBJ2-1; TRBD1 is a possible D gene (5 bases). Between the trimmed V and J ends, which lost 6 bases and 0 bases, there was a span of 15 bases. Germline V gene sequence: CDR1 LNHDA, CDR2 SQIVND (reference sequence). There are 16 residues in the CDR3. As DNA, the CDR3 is TGTGCCAGTAGGCCGACAGAACTGAGCTCCTACAATGAGCAGTTCTTC. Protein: CASRPTELSSYNEQFF.

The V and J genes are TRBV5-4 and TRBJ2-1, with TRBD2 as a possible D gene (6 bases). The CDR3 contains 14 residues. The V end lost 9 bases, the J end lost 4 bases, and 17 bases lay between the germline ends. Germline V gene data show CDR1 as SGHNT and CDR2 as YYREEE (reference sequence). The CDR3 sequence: CATSRDSEYNEQFF. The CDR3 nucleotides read TGTGCCACCTCTAGGGACTCTGAGTACAATGAGCAGTTCTTC.

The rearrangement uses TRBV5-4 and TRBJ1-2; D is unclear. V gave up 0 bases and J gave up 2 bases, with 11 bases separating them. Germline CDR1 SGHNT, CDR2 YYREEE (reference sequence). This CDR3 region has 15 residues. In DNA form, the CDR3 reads TGTGCCAGCAGCTTGGTTGGAGGAGGGAACTATGGCTACACCTTC. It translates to CASSLVGGGNYGYTF.

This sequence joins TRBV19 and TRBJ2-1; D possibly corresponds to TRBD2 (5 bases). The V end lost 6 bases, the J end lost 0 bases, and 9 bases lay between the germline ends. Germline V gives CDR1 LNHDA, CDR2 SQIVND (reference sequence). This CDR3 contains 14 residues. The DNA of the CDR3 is TGTGCCAGTAGCCGGGGTAACTCCTACAATGAGCAGTTCTTC. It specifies CASSRGNSYNEQFF.

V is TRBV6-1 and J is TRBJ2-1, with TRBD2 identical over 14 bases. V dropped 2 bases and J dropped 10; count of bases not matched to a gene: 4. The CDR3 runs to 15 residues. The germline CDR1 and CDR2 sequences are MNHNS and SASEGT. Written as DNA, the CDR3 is TGTGCCAGCAGTGAAATGACTAGCGGGAGGGAGGAGCAGTTCTTC. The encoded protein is CASSEMTSGREEQFF.